This T cell receptor (beta chain) was obtained from a study of blood T cell repertoires in COVID-19. As for the study in general: COVID-19 samples, acute and convalescent, were from the United States, Italy and Spain. Sources were T cells, B-cell-depleted T cells, or PBMCs; the material itself was cDNA or gDNA.

The authors' processing: For nucleated cells, counts were estimated from reference gene primer amplification. Only in-frame clones appear in the TCRdb table, and some are missing; sequencing was by immunoSEQ multiplex PCR. The D gene and trimming were derived from the DNA, and the V and J assignments and clone size from that table. The sample holds more than 300,000 clones, 85% to 90% seen once. The germline V gene has CDR1 MNHEY and CDR2 SMNVEV (reference sequence). The CDR3 length is 14 residues. V lost 4 bases and J lost 6, with 13 bases in between. Seattle participants joined during active infection and were tracked over time.

The source is a woman aged 30 to 39 with COVID-19, enrolled during active disease. This chain links TRBV27 with TRBJ2-1; tentatively, D is TRBD2 (5 bases). The sample taken for sequencing was peripheral blood. The CDR3 bases are TGTGCCAGCAGTTGGGTACTAGAGTCCAATGAGCAGTTCTTC. It codes for CASSWVLESNEQFF.